These 10 T cell receptor beta chains originate from one sample sequenced in a study of OX40 agonist ivuxolimab in advanced cancers. Sequencing was performed with immunoSEQ multiplex PCR; in TCRdb, only in-frame clones are kept and a portion is missing. The table has 40,000 or so clones, around four fifths seen once. The sample was CD4+ or CD8+ T cells sorted from blood, taken in a trial of the OX40 agonist ivuxolimab. These receptors came from an adult with an advanced solid tumor such as melanoma, head and neck, liver or kidney cancer.

Here the CDR3 DNA reads TGTGCCAGCAGCGTAGGCTCAGGGGAGACCACTGAAGCTTTCTTT. The encoded protein is CASSVGSGETTEAFF. The J gene is TRBJ1-1, the V gene TRBV7-3; perhaps TRBD1 as D (6 bases). CDR1 SGHTA and CDR2 FQGTGA come from the germline V gene. This CDR3 is 15 amino acids long. Trimming left V 5 bases short and J 4 bases short, with 17 bases between.

V and J are TRBV7-3 and TRBJ2-5; TRBD2 matches 8 bases. V gave up 5 bases and J gave up 8 bases; unmatched junction bases: 7. CDR1 is SGHTA, CDR2 FQGTGA, per germline. CDR3 length: 13 residues. CDR3 region: CASSPGRGETQYF. The CDR3 DNA is TGTGCCAGCAGCCCGGGGCGGGGGGAAACCCAGTACTTC.

The J gene is TRBJ1-5, the V gene TRBV2, with D maybe TRBD1 (5 bases). The V gene lost 4 bases and the J gene lost 6 bases, with 13 bases spanning the gap. The CDR3 contains 14 residues. Germline V CDR1 and CDR2: SNHLY, FYNNEI. The CDR3 DNA reads as TGTGCCAGCAGTGGGCAGGGCCGGGCTCAGCCCCAGCATTTT. Protein product: CASSGQGRAQPQHF.

CDR3 protein: CATSHQGYQETQYF. CDR3 bases: TGTGCCACCAGCCACCAGGGGTACCAAGAGACCCAGTACTTC. The genes are TRBV15 and TRBJ2-5; TRBD1 is a possible D gene (6 bases). Germline assignment: CDR1 LNHNV and CDR2 YYDKDF (reference sequence). The CDR3 totals 14 residues. Trimming took 5 bases from V and 0 from J, leaving 10 bases between them.

This chain joins TRBV5-1 and TRBJ2-7; 14 nucleotides agree with TRBD2. CDR3 length: 16 amino acids. From germline, CDR1 is SGHRS and CDR2 YFSETQ. The V segment lost 4 bases and the J segment 2 bases; nucleotides outside the gene matches: 5. Written as DNA, the CDR3 is TGCGCCAGCAGCCCGGGGACTAGCGGGAGAACCTACGAGCAGTACTTC. Encoded protein: CASSPGTSGRTYEQYF.

The rearrangement uses TRBV18 and TRBJ1-2; D not resolved. Deletions cut 0 bases from V and 1 base from J, with 9 bases between. CDR1 and CDR2 from the germline V gene are KGHSH and LQKENI. The CDR3 totals 15 residues. The CDR3 region is CASSPPVRINYGYTF. The CDR3 DNA is TGTGCCAGCTCACCACCGGTGAGGATTAACTATGGCTACACCTTC.

This clone was seen only a few times. This chain links TRBV29-1 with TRBJ2-2, with D perhaps being TRBD1 or TRBD2 (5 bases each). This CDR3 spans 14 amino acids. CDR1 SQVTM and CDR2 ANQGSEA come from the germline V gene. Trimming took 5 bases from V and 4 from J, leaving 14 bases between them. In DNA, the CDR3 is TGCAGCGTTCCTCAGGGAGATCTCACCGGGGAGCTGTTTTTT. This gives the protein CSVPQGDLTGELFF.

This chain uses TRBV28 with TRBJ1-3; the D is unclear. Germline V gene lookup returns CDR1 MDHEN and CDR2 SYDVKM. The CDR3 sequence is 15 residues long. Trimming removed 7 bases at V and 2 bases at J, with 15 bases between. The CDR3 DNA sequence: TGTGCCAGCACCATTGCCCCGAGAGCTGGAAACACCATATATTTT. Protein: CASTIAPRAGNTIYF.

J is TRBJ2-3 and V is TRBV4-1, with TRBD2 matching 13 bases. Germline values: CDR1 MGHRA, CDR2 YSYEKL. The CDR3 length is 20 residues. The V and J ends lost 2 bases and 0 bases, in that order; junction bases with no gene match: 11. The CDR3 DNA follows: TGCGCCAGCAGCCAACCCCCTCTGACTAGCGGGGGGATCAGCACAGATACGCAGTATTTT. This encodes CASSQPPLTSGGISTDTQYF.

The chain has TRBV11-3 and TRBJ2-5, with D unclear. With 4 bases removed from V and 5 bases from J, the gap between germline ends came to 11 bases. Germline values: CDR1 SGHNT, CDR2 YENEEA. The CDR3 has 13 residues. The CDR3 reads CASSSTLGETQYF. DNA of the CDR3: TGTGCCAGCAGCTCGACTCTCGGGGAGACCCAGTACTTC.